Detailed here is one TCR beta chain. V dropped 1 base and J dropped 2 bases, with 6 bases sitting between them. The CDR3 runs to 13 residues. CDR1 and CDR2 (germline): MDHEN, SYDVKM. In the authors' methods: By means of reference gene primer amplification, nucleated cell counts were estimated. Profiled with immunoSEQ multiplex PCR; TCRdb holds only in-frame clones, not every one. From that table come the V and J calls and clone size; the DNA was used to work out D and trimming. The sample includes 75,000 to 100,000 clones, around 82% seen only once; the top ten take more than 5.5%. The data stem from a study of blood T cell repertoires in COVID-19. Background on the study: Sources were T cells, B-cell-depleted T cells, or PBMCs; the material itself was cDNA or gDNA.

The chain uses TRBV28 and TRBJ2-7; D uncertain. The sequencing sample was made of peripheral blood. This receptor was obtained from a man aged 50 to 59 with active or convalescent COVID-19. CDR3 sequence reads: CASSLYPAYEQYF. CDR3 coding DNA: TGTGCCAGCAGTTTATATCCAGCCTACGAGCAGTACTTC.